Presented here are 12 T cell receptor beta chains from one specimen sequenced in a study of regulatory T cells in long-lasting Graves disease. The time point is: newly diagnosed GD, antithyroid drugs for less than 3 months. The TCR library was made from RNA that had been extracted from PBMCs in TRIzol. Building of the TCR beta libraries involved iRepertoire HTBI primers and Arm-PCR of CDR3 regions. TCRdb passed the multiplex PCR reads through MiXCR, listing each CDR3 protein once. The sample records about 530,000 distinct CDR3 sequences, approximately 16% being singletons. The same data also contributed to another study, on T cells in Graves' hyperthyroidism and ophthalmopathy.

Sequencing was performed on peripheral blood mononuclear cells (PBMCs), taken at new diagnosis, from a patient treated with antithyroid drugs. The receptor source for this set is a woman aged 35-65 years with Graves disease.

In this sample, this clonotype turned up many times. The chain has TRBV4-1 and TRBJ2-2, with 7 positions matching TRBD1. The V segment lost 2 bases and the J segment 0 bases; nucleotides outside the gene matches: 9. The CDR3 runs to 18 residues. Germline CDR1 is MGHRA and CDR2 is YSYEKL. The CDR3 reads CASSQLGTVLSNTGELFF. Here the CDR3 DNA reads TGCGCCAGCAGCCAACTCGGGACAGTGCTATCGAACACCGGGGAGCTGTTTTTT.

This clonotype was seen only a few times. The CDR3 region has the DNA TGTGCCAGCAGCTACGCCGGGACATACGGTGGCTACACCTTC. Residues: CASSYAGTYGGYTF. The rearrangement joins TRBV3-1 to TRBJ1-2; weak D call: TRBD1 (6 bases). Deletions cut 5 bases from V and 7 bases from J, with 17 bases between. This CDR3 region has 14 residues. Germline assignment: CDR1 LGHDT and CDR2 YNNKEL (reference sequence).

In its sample, this clonotype was seen a few times. V and J are TRBV7-9 and TRBJ2-6, with TRBD1 matching over 8 bases. The germline gives CDR1 SEHNR, CDR2 FQNEAQ (reference sequence). The CDR3 extends over 18 amino acids. V lost 5 bases to trimming and J lost 0 bases; unmatched junction nucleotides: 9. CDR3 residues: CASSPAPGQDSGANVLTF. DNA for the CDR3: TGTGCCAGCAGCCCGGCTCCGGGACAGGACTCTGGGGCCAACGTCCTGACTTTC.

In DNA form, the CDR3 reads TGTGCCAGCAGCCGTTCCTCAGTAGGCAATCAGCCCCAGCATTTT. Protein sequence: CASSRSSVGNQPQHF. V usage is TRBV27 and J usage is TRBJ1-5, with no clear D. The CDR3 runs to 15 residues. The V and J ends lost 6 bases and 2 bases respectively, with 14 bases between them. The V gene's germline CDR1 is MNHEY and CDR2 SMNVEV (reference sequence).

The sample holds one count of this clonotype. This rearrangement joins TRBV6-1 to TRBJ2-4; D perhaps matches TRBD2 (5 bases). Germline loops: CDR1 MNHNS, CDR2 SASEGT. V was trimmed by 0 bases and J by 2 bases, leaving 8 bases between them. CDR3 length equals 15 residues. CDR3 nucleotide sequence: TGTGCCAGCAGTGAAGCGCCGGGGACCAAAAACATTCAGTACTTC. It is translated as CASSEAPGTKNIQYF.

This clonotype appeared many times. This chain links TRBV7-9 with TRBJ1-1; 9 bases agree with TRBD1. The CDR3 runs 14 residues. Germline V gene data show CDR1 as SEHNR and CDR2 as FQNEAQ (reference sequence). The V and J ends lost 1 base and 6 bases, in that order; junction bases with no gene match: 3. The CDR3 coding sequence is TGTGCCAGCAGCTTAGTTGGGACAGGGTCTGAAGCTTTCTTT. Its translation is CASSLVGTGSEAFF.

This chain links TRBV27 with TRBJ2-1, with a weak D call TRBD2 (5 bases). Trimming took off 6 bases at V and 6 bases at J, with 6 bases between the two ends. The germline V gene encodes CDR1 MNHEY and CDR2 SMNVEV (reference sequence). The CDR3 sequence is 11 residues long. The CDR3 region has the DNA TGTGCCAGCAGAGGGAGCAATGAGCAGTTCTTC. As protein: CASRGSNEQFF.

Worth noting for this clonotype: This may be a read error: a much more frequent sequence differs by one nucleotide. The genes are TRBV2 and TRBJ1-6; D gene uncertain. Germline loops: CDR1 SNHLY, CDR2 FYNNEI. V was shortened by 6 bases and J by 7 bases, with 10 bases between the two germline ends. The CDR3 consists of 13 residues. The DNA of the CDR3 is TGTGCCAGCAGCAGATCAGTAAATTCACCCCTCCACTTT. As protein: CASSRSVNSPLHF.

This clonotype was seen ten or more times. The chain is built from TRBV7-2 and TRBJ1-3, with TRBD1 identical over 9 bases. The CDR3 is 17 residues long. The trim removed 5 bases at V and 0 bases at J, leaving 8 bases unmatched. From germline, CDR1 is SGHTA and CDR2 FQGNSA. The CDR3 DNA reads as TGTGCCAGCAGCCCATGGACAGGGGACATCTCTGGAAACACCATATATTTT. This gives the protein CASSPWTGDISGNTIYF.

V and J are TRBV9 and TRBJ1-1, with 9 nucleotides matching TRBD1. Germline V gives CDR1 SGDLS, CDR2 YYNGEE. Germline trimming cut 1 base from V and 4 bases from J; bases unmatched to any gene: 8. The CDR3 length is 16 residues. The CDR3 coding sequence is TGTGCCAGCAGCGTAAGCATACAGGGGGCGGGCACTGAAGCTTTCTTT. It yields the protein CASSVSIQGAGTEAFF.

Details on this clonotype: It may be a read error: a sequence one base away is much more abundant. The chain recombines TRBV2 with TRBJ1-5; the match to TRBD1 covers 8 bases. The CDR3 loop spans 18 amino acids. CDR1 SNHLY and CDR2 FYNNEI come from the germline V gene. Germline trimming cut 6 bases from V and 2 bases from J; bases unmatched to any gene: 15. CDR3 in DNA: TGTGCCAGCAGGAGGACGGACAGGGTAGAGTATGGCAATCAGCCCCAGCATTTT. Its protein is CASRRTDRVEYGNQPQHF.

The gene calls are TRBV11-2 and TRBJ2-5; D remains unclear. The germline CDR1 and CDR2 sequences are SGHAT and FQNNGV. V was trimmed by 4 bases and J by 1 base, leaving 10 bases between them. The length of the CDR3 is 14 residues. The CDR3 reads CASSSETSQETQYF. The CDR3 DNA is TGTGCCAGCAGCTCAGAGACCTCCCAAGAGACCCAGTACTTC.